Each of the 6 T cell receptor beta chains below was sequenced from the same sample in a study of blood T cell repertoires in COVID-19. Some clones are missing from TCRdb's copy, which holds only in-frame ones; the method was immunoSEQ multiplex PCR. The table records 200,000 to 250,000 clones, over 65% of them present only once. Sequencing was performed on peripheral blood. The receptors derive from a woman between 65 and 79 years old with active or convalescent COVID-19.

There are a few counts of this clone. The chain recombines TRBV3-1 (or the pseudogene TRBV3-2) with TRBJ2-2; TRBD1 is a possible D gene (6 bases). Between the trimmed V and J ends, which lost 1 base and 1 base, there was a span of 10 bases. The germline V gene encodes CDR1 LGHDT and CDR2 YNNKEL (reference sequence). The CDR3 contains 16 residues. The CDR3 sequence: CASSQARQENTGELFF. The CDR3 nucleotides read TGTGCCAGCAGCCAAGCAAGACAGGAGAACACCGGGGAGCTGTTTTTT.

CDR3 residues: CASSPYPGPGDSNEQFF. DNA of the CDR3: TGTGCCAGCAGCCCCTACCCGGGCCCCGGGGACAGCAATGAGCAGTTCTTC. The rearrangement links TRBV7-3 to TRBJ2-1, with 7 bases aligning to TRBD1. J was trimmed by 6 bases and V by 5 bases; bases with no gene match: 16. Per the germline V gene, CDR1 is SGHTA and CDR2 is FQGTGA. The length of the CDR3 is 17 residues.

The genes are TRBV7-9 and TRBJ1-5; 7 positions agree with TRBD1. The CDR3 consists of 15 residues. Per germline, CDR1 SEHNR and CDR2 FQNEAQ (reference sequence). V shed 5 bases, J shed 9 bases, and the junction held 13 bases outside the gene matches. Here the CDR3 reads CASSTETGLMGPQHF. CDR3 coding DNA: TGTGCCAGCAGCACCGAGACAGGGTTGATGGGGCCCCAGCATTTT.

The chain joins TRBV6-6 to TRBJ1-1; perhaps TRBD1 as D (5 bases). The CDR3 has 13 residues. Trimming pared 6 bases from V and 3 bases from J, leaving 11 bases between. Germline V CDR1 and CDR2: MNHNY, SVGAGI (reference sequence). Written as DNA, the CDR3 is TGTGCCAGCAGGGCCCTCAGGGACACTGAAGCTTTCTTT. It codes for CASRALRDTEAFF.

CDR3 DNA sequence: TGTGCCAGCAGCTTGGGACAGGGCACCTATAGCAATCAGCCCCAGCATTTT. Its translation: CASSLGQGTYSNQPQHF. The chain links TRBV5-5 to TRBJ1-5; 7 positions agree with TRBD1. Germline V gives CDR1 SGHKS, CDR2 YYEKEE (reference sequence). The ends lost 0 bases at V and 0 bases at J; junction bases unmatched: 6. There are 17 residues in the CDR3.

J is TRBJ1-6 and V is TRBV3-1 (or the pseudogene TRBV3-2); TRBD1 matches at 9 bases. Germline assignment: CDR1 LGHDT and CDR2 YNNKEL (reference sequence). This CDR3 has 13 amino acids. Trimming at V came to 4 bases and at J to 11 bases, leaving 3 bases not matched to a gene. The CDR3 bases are TGTGCCAGCAGCCCTCGGACAGGGGCACCCCTCCACTTT. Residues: CASSPRTGAPLHF.